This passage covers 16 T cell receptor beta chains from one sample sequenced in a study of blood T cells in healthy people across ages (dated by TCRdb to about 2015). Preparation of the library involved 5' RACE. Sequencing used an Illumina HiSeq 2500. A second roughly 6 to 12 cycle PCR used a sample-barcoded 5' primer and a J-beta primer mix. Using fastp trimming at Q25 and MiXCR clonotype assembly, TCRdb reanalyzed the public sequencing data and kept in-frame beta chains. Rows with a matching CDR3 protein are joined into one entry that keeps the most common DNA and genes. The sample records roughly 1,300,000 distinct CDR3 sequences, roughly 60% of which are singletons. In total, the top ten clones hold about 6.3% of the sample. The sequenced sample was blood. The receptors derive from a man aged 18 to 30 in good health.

The CDR3 nucleotides read TGCGCCAGCCACTCGACAGGGAGCACTGAAGCTTTCTTT. Translation: CASHSTGSTEAFF. The chain combines TRBV5-1 with TRBJ1-1; 7 nucleotides align to TRBD1. CDR3 length: 13 amino acids. The ends lost 7 bases at V and 4 bases at J; junction bases unmatched: 7. Per germline, CDR1 SGHRS and CDR2 YFSETQ.

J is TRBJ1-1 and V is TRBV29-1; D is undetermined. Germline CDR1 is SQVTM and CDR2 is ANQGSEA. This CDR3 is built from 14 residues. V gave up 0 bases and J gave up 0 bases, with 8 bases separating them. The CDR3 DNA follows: TGCAGCGTTGAAGAGGGGAGCATGAACACTGAAGCTTTCTTT. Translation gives CSVEEGSMNTEAFF.

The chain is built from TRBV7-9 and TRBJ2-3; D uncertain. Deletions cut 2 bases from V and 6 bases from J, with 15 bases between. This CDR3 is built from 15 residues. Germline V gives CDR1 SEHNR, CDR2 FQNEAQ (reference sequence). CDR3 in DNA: TGTGCCAGCAGCTTACAGTCGGGCATAGGTGATACGCAGTATTTT. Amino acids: CASSLQSGIGDTQYF.

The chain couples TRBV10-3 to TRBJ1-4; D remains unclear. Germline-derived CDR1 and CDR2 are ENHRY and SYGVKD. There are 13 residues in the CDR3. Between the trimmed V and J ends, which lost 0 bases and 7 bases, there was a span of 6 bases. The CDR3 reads CAISESMLEKLFF. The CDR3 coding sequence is TGTGCCATCAGTGAGTCGATGCTTGAAAAACTGTTTTTT.

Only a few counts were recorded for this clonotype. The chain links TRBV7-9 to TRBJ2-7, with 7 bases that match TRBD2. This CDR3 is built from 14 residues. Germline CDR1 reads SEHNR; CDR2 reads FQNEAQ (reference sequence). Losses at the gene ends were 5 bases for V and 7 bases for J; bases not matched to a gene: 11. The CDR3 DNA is TGTGCCAGCAGCCCCCGGGGGGTCAACAATGAGCAGTACTTC. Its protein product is CASSPRGVNNEQYF.

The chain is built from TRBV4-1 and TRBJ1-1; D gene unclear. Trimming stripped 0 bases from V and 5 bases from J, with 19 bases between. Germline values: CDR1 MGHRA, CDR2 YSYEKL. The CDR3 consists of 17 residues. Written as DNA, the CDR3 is TGCGCCAGCAGCCAAGAGTTCAAGTCGGCGACGGGGACTGAAGCTTTCTTT. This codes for CASSQEFKSATGTEAFF.

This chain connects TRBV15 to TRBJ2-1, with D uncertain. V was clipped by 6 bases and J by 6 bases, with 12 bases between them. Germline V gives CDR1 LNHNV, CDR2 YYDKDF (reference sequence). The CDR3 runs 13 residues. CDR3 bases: TGTGCCACCAGGCGAAGGGATAGCAATGAGCAGTTCTTC. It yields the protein CATRRRDSNEQFF.

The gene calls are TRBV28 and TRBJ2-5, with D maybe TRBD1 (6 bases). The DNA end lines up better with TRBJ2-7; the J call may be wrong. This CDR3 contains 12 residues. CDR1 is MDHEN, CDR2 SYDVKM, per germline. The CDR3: CASKPDSREQYF. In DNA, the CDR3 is TGTGCCAGCAAACCGGACAGTCGCGAGCAGTACTTC.

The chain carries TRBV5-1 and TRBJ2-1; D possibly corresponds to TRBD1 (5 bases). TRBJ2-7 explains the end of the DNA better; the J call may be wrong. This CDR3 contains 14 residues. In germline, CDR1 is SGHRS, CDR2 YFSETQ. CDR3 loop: CASSLNGRAYEQYF. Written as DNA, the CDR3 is TGCGCCAGCAGCTTGAACGGCAGGGCCTACGAGCAGTACTTC.

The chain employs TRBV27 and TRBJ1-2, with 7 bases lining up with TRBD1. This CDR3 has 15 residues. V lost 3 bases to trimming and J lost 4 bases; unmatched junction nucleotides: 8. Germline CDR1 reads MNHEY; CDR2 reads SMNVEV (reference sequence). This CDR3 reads CASSFQGGEPYGYTF. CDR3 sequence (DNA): TGTGCCAGCAGTTTTCAGGGGGGAGAACCCTATGGCTACACCTTC.

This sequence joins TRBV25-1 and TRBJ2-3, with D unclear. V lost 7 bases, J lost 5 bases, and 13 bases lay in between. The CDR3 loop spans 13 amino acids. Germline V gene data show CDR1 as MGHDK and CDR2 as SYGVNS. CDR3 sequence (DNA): TGTGCCAGCATGCCGGCCGTTAGAGATACGCAGTATTTT. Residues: CASMPAVRDTQYF.

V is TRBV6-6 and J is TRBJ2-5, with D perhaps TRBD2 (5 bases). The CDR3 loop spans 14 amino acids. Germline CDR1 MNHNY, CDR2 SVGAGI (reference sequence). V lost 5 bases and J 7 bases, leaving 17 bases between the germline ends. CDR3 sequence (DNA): TGTGCCAGCAGTCCATCAGGAGGAGTTGGGACCCAGTACTTC. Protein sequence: CASSPSGGVGTQYF.

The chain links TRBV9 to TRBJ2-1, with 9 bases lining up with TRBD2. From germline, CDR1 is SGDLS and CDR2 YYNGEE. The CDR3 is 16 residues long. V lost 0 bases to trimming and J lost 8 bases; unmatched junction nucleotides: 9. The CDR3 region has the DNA TGTGCCAGCAGCGTAGGTAATGCGGGAGGGAGGGATGAGCAGTTCTTC. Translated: CASSVGNAGGRDEQFF.

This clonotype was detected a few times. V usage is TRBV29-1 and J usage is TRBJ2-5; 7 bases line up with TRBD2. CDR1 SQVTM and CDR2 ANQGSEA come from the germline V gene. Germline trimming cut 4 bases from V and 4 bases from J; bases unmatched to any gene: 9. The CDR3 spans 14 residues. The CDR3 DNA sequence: TGCAGCGTTGTCAGGGCGGGAGAGGGAGAGACCCAGTACTTC. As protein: CSVVRAGEGETQYF.

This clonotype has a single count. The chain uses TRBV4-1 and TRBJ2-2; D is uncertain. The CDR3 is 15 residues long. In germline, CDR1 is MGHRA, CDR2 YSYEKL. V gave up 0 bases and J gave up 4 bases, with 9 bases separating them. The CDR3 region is CASSQDRVVTGELFF. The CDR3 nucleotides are TGCGCCAGCAGCCAAGATAGGGTAGTCACCGGGGAGCTGTTTTTT.

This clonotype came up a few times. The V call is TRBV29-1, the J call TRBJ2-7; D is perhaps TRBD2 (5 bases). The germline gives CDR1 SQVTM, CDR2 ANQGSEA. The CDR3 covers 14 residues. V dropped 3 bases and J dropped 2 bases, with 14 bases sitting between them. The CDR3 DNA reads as TGCAGCGTTGATAATCCCGGGGAAACCTACGAGCAGTACTTC. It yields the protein CSVDNPGETYEQYF.